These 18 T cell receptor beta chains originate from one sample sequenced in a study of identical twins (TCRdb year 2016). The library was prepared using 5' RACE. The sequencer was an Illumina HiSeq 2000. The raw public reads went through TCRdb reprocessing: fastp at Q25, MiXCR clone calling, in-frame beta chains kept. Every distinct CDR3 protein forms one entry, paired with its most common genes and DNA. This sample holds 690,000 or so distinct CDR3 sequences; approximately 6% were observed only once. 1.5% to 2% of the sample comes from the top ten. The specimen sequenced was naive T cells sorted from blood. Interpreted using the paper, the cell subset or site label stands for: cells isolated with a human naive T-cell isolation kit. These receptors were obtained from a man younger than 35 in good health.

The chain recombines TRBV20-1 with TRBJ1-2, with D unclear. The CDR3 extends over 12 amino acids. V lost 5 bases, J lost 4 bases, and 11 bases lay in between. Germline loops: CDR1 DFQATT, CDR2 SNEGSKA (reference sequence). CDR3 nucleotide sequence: TGCAGTGCTCTAAGAGCACCCTATGGCTACACCTTC. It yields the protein CSALRAPYGYTF.

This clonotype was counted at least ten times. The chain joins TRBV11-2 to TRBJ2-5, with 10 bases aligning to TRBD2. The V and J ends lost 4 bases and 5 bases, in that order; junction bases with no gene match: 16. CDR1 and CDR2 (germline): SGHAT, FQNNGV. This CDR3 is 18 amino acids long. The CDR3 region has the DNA TGTGCCAGCAGCTACAACCTATTTAGCGGGAGGTCTGTGGAGACCCAGTACTTC. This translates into CASSYNLFSGRSVETQYF.

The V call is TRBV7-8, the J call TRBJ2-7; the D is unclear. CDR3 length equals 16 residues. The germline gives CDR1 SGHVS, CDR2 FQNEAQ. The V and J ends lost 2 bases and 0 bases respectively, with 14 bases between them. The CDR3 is CASSLRAVEPSYEQYV. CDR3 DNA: TGTGCCAGCAGCTTACGGGCTGTGGAACCCTCCTACGAGCAGTACGTC.

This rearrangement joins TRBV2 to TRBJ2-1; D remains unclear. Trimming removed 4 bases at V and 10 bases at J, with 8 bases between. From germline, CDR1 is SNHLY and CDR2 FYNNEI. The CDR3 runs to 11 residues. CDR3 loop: CASSGLGEQFF. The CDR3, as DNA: TGTGCCAGCAGTGGGTTGGGGGAGCAGTTCTTC.

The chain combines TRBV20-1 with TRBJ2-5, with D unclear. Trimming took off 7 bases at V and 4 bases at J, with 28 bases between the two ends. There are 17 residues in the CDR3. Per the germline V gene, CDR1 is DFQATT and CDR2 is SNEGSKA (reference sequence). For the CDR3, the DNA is TGCAGTGTTTCCGTTGGTGACAAACCAGGCCACCCAGAGACCCAGTACTTC. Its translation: CSVSVGDKPGHPETQYF.

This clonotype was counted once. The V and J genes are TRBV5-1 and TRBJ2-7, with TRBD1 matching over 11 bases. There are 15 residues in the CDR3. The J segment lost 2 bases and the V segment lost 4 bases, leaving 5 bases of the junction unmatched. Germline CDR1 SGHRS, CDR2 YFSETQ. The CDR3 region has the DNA TGCGCCAGCAGCGCGGGGACAGGGGGTCCCTACGAGCAGTACTTC. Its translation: CASSAGTGGPYEQYF.

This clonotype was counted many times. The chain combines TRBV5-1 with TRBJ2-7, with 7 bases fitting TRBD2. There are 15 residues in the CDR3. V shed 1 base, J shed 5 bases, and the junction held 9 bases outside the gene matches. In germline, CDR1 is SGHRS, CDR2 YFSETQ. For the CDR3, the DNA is TGCGCCAGCAGCTTGTTCCCGGCGGGAGAGGACGAGCAGTACTTC. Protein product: CASSLFPAGEDEQYF.

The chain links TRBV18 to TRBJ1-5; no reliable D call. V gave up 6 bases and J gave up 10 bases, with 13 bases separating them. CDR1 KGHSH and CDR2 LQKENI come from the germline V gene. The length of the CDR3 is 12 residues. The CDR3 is CASSPGEFPQHF. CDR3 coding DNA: TGTGCCAGCTCCCCCGGAGAGTTCCCCCAGCATTTT. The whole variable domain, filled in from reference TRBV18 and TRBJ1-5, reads NAGVMQNPRHLVRRRGQEARLRCSPMKGHSHVYWYRQLPEEGLKFMVYLQKENIIDESGMPKERFSAEFPKEGPSILRIQQVVRGDSAAYFCASSPGEFPQHFGDGTRLSIL.

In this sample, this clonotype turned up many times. CDR3 protein: CSAEPPLDSPEAFF. CDR3 DNA: TGCAGTGCCGAACCTCCTCTAGACAGCCCTGAAGCTTTCTTT. The chain carries TRBV20-1 and TRBJ1-1, with D tentatively TRBD1 (5 bases). Germline CDR1 reads DFQATT; CDR2 reads SNEGSKA (reference sequence). The CDR3 has 14 residues. V was pared by 6 bases and J by 6 bases, with 20 bases between.

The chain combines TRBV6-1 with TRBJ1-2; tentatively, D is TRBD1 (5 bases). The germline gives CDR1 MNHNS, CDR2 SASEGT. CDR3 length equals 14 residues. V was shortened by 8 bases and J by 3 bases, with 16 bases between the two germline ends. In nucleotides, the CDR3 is TGTGCCAGCTTGAACGCAGGGAAGGACTATGGCTACACCTTC. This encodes CASLNAGKDYGYTF.

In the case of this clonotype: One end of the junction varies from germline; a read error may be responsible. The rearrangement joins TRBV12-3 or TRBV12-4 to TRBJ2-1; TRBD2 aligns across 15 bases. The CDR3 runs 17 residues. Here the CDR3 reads CASRPHPGLAGGNEQVF. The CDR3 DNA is TGTGCCAGCAGACCCCACCCTGGACTAGCGGGAGGGAATGAGCAGGTCTTC.

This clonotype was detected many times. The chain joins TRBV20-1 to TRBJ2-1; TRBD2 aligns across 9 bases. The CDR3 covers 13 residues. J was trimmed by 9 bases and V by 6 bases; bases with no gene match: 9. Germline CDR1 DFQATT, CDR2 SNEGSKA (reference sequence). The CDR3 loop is CSATGTSLSEQFF. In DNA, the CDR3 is TGCAGTGCAACCGGGACTAGCTTGAGTGAGCAGTTCTTC.

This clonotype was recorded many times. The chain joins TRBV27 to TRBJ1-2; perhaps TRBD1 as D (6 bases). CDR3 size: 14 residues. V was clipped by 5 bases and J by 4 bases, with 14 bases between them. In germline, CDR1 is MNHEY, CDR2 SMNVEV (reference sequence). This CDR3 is CASSGTGFGYGYTF. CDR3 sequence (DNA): TGTGCCAGCAGTGGCACAGGGTTTGGCTATGGCTACACCTTC.

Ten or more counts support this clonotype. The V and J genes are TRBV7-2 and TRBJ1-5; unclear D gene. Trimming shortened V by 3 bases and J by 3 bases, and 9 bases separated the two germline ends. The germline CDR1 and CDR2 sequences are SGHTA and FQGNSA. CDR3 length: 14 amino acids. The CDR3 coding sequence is TGTGCCAGCAGCTTCGGCCAGTACAATCAGCCCCAGCATTTT. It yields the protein CASSFGQYNQPQHF.

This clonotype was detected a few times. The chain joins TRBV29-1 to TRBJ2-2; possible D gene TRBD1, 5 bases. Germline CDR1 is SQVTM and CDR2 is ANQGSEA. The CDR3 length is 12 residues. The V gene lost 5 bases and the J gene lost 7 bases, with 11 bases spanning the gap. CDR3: CSVRSGIGELFF. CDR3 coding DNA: TGCAGCGTTAGGTCAGGGATCGGGGAGCTGTTTTTT.

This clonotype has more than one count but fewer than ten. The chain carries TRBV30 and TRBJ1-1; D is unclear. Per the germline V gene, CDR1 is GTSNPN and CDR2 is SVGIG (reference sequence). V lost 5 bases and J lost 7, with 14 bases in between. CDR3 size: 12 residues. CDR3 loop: CAWARTRVEAFF. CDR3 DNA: TGTGCCTGGGCACGGACGAGGGTTGAAGCTTTCTTT.

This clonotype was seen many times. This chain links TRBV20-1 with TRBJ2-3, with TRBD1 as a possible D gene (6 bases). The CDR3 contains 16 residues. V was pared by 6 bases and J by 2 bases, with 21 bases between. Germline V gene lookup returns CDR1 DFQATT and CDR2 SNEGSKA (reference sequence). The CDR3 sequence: CSAGHKTGHPTDTQYF. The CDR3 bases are TGCAGTGCCGGCCATAAGACGGGACACCCCACAGATACGCAGTATTTT.

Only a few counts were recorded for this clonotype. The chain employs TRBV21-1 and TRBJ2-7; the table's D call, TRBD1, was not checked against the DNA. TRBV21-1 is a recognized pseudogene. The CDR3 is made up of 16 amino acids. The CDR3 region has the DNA TGTGCCAGCACCGCGGGGACCGGGAGTGATTCCTACGAGCAGTACGTC. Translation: CASTAGTGSDSYEQYV.